This T cell receptor beta chain is drawn from a study of a mutant IDH1 vaccine in newly diagnosed glioma. Background on the study: Vaccination was launched 4-6 weeks after radiotherapy alone, or with temozolomide cycles. Patients had received radiotherapy, temozolomide, or both previously, most receiving both. Treated patients, averaging roughly 44 years, were around 60% male and around 38% female.

Sequencing was performed with immunoSEQ multiplex PCR; in TCRdb, only in-frame clones are kept and a portion is missing. The data hold 110,000 or so clones, with roughly 90% observed a single time. To note about this clone: The target antigen is unknown.

Stated time point: week 11, during vaccination. Vaccinated patients received 300 ug of mutant IDH1 20-mer peptide per dose, with topical imiquimod. This CDR3 contains 16 residues. Trimming cost V 0 bases and J 6 bases; bases outside gene matches: 8. Germline lookup yields CDR1 SGHRS and CDR2 YFSETQ. The material was PBMCs, obtained from a glioma patient whose treatment included an IDH1 peptide vaccine. The chain has TRBV5-1 and TRBJ2-1, with 8 bases aligning to TRBD2. The receptor's source is a woman in her forties or fifties with glioma. CDR3 nucleotides: TGCGCCAGCAGCTTGGGGACGGGAGGGCGAGTCAATGAGCAGTTCTTC. Its protein is CASSLGTGGRVNEQFF.